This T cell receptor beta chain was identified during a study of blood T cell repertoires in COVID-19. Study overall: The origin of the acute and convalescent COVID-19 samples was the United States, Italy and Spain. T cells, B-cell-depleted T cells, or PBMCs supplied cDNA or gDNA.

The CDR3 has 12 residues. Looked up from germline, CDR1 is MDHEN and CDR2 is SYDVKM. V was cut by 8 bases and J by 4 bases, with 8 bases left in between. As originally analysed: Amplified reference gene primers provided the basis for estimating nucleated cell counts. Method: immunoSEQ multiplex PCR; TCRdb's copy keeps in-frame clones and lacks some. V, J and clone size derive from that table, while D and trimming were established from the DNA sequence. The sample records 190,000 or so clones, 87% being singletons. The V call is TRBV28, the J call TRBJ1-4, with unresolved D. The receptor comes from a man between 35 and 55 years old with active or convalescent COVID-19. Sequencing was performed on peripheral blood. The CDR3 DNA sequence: TGTGCCAGCGGGCAGGTTAATGAAAAACTGTTTTTT. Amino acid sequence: CASGQVNEKLFF.